This TCR beta chain was sequenced during a study of T-cell reconstitution after alpha-beta-depleted transplantation in children. Using unique molecular identifiers, the investigators prepared the TCRbeta library. TCRdb called the PCR reads again in MiXCR, with one record for every CDR3 protein. The sample yields 200,000 to 250,000 distinct CDR3 sequences, roughly a tenth seen once. CDR1 is SGHTA and CDR2 is FQGNSA in the germline V gene. The CDR3 is 14 amino acids. V lost 1 base to trimming and J lost 3 bases, with 10 bases between them. The sequence was obtained from a human donor who donated a stem cell graft to a child with acute lymphoblastic leukemia. The chain couples TRBV7-2 to TRBJ2-7; perhaps TRBD2 as D (7 bases). Source: PBMCs from the stem cell graft donor, taken from the stem cell graft. The CDR3, as DNA: TGTGCCAGCAGCTTAGGCGGGGGCTTCTACGAGCAGTACTTC. Translation gives CASSLGGGFYEQYF.